Below are 19 T cell receptor beta chains sequenced from a single sample in a study of cytomegalovirus exposure and HLA in healthy donors. Use of 60 Vbeta and 13 Jbeta primers characterized the PCR. Profiled with immunoSEQ multiplex PCR; TCRdb holds only in-frame clones, not every one. Found here are around 200,000 clones; the top ten clones hold over 0.95%. The sample taken for sequencing was PBMCs. Receptor source: a girl aged 2 to 9 in good health and CMV-seropositive.

This chain links TRBV2 with TRBJ2-3, with D perhaps matching TRBD2 (6 bases). Trimming removed 6 bases at V and 3 bases at J, with 16 bases between. CDR3 length equals 15 residues. Germline CDR1 reads SNHLY; CDR2 reads FYNNEI. This chain's CDR3 is CASSGGRNPTDTQYF. The CDR3 nucleotides read TGTGCCAGCAGCGGGGGTAGGAATCCGACAGATACGCAGTATTTT.

CDR3 amino acids: CASSVGQASNYGYTF. As DNA, the CDR3 is TGCGCCAGCAGCGTTGGACAGGCGAGTAACTATGGCTACACCTTC. V and J are TRBV5-1 and TRBJ1-2; TRBD1 agrees at 7 bases. V gave up 4 bases and J gave up 1 base; unmatched junction bases: 7. Germline values: CDR1 SGHRS, CDR2 YFSETQ. The CDR3 has 15 amino acids.

V and J are TRBV4-1 and TRBJ2-5; TRBD1 matches 7 bases. The J call is in doubt because the DNA end fits TRBJ2-7 better. The V gene's germline CDR1 is MGHRA and CDR2 YSYEKL. The length of the CDR3 is 13 residues. CDR3: CASSQTGHYEQYF. For the CDR3, the DNA is TGCGCCAGCAGCCAGACAGGGCACTACGAGCAGTACTTC.

The chain combines TRBV28 with TRBJ2-3, with D maybe TRBD2 (6 bases). Trimming stripped 2 bases from V and 2 bases from J, with 11 bases between. Germline CDR1 MDHEN, CDR2 SYDVKM. The CDR3 loop spans 15 amino acids. The CDR3: CASSLRETHTDTQYF. The CDR3 region has the DNA TGTGCCAGCAGTTTACGGGAGACACACACAGATACGCAGTATTTT.

The rearrangement links TRBV13 to TRBJ2-7, with 9 positions matching TRBD1. The CDR3 runs to 14 residues. V gave up 6 bases and J gave up 1 base; unmatched junction bases: 4. Germline CDR1 is PRHDT and CDR2 is FYEKMQ (reference sequence). CDR3 residues: CASRGTGWSYEQYF. The CDR3 DNA reads as TGTGCCAGCAGAGGGACAGGGTGGTCCTACGAGCAGTACTTC.

V gene TRBV18 combines with J gene TRBJ1-4, with unresolved D. The germline V gene has CDR1 KGHSH and CDR2 LQKENI. V lost 7 bases, J lost 6 bases, and 9 bases lay in between. There are 12 residues in the CDR3. Written as DNA, the CDR3 is TGTGCCAGCTACCAGGCCGATGAAAAACTGTTTTTT. This codes for CASYQADEKLFF.

This chain connects TRBV6-5 to TRBJ2-5; D is perhaps TRBD2 (6 bases). V lost 0 bases to trimming and J lost 4 bases, with 15 bases between them. Germline CDR1 MNHEY, CDR2 SVGAGI. This CDR3 region has 16 residues. Here the CDR3 DNA reads TGTGCCAGCAGTTACTCCCAGGCGGGGTGGGGAGAGACCCAGTACTTC. Protein product: CASSYSQAGWGETQYF.

This chain links TRBV5-1 with TRBJ2-7, with D unresolved. The CDR3 extends over 13 amino acids. Trimming removed 0 bases at V and 3 bases at J, with 7 bases between. Germline values: CDR1 SGHRS, CDR2 YFSETQ. CDR3: CASSLAGIYEQYF. The CDR3 coding sequence is TGCGCCAGCAGCTTGGCCGGTATCTACGAGCAGTACTTC.

V and J are TRBV6-5 and TRBJ2-7, with 9 bases fitting TRBD1. The CDR3 has 13 residues. CDR1 and CDR2 from the germline V gene are MNHEY and SVGAGI. The V and J ends lost 8 bases and 2 bases, in that order; junction bases with no gene match: 4. Here the CDR3 DNA reads TGTGCCAGCTCGGGACAGGGTACCTACGAGCAGTACTTC. Protein: CASSGQGTYEQYF.

This chain connects TRBV2 to TRBJ1-5, with a tentative D call TRBD1 (6 bases). The CDR3 has 16 amino acids. V dropped 3 bases and J dropped 4 bases, with 16 bases sitting between them. The germline CDR1 and CDR2 sequences are SNHLY and FYNNEI. The CDR3 spells CASSDDRQAVNQPQHF. CDR3 DNA: TGTGCCAGCAGTGACGATCGACAGGCGGTAAATCAGCCCCAGCATTTT.

V usage is TRBV6-5 and J usage is TRBJ1-2; 8 nucleotides match TRBD1. Germline V gives CDR1 MNHEY, CDR2 SVGAGI. This CDR3 comprises 14 residues. Losses at the gene ends were 4 bases for V and 5 bases for J; bases not matched to a gene: 6. The CDR3 region has the DNA TGTGCCAGCAGTTGGGCAGGACAGGGTTATGGCTACACCTTC. Translation: CASSWAGQGYGYTF.

The gene calls are TRBV7-9 and TRBJ1-4; no clear D gene. Germline V gives CDR1 SEHNR, CDR2 FQNEAQ (reference sequence). The CDR3 is made up of 13 amino acids. Trimming took 3 bases from V and 14 from J, leaving 16 bases between them. The chain's CDR3 is CASSLDFPGRLFF. CDR3 in DNA: TGTGCCAGCAGCTTGGATTTTCCGGGAAGGCTGTTTTTT.

The V and J genes are TRBV2 and TRBJ1-2, with 11 bases identical to TRBD1. Germline-derived CDR1 and CDR2 are SNHLY and FYNNEI. CDR3 size: 17 residues. Losses at the gene ends were 5 bases for V and 8 bases for J; bases not matched to a gene: 16. The CDR3 sequence: CASSLSMGTGGSYGYTF. The CDR3 DNA is TGTGCCAGCAGTCTCTCCATGGGGACAGGGGGAAGTTACGGCTACACCTTC. Complete variable domain (other parts from reference TRBV2 and TRBJ1-2): EPEVTQTPSHQVTQMGQEVILRCVPISNHLYFYWYRQILGQKVEFLVSFYNNEISEKSEIFDDQFSVERPDGSNFTLKIRSTKLEDSAMYFCASSLSMGTGGSYGYTFGSGTRLTVV.

J is TRBJ2-4 and V is TRBV4-2; D may be TRBD2 (5 bases). CDR3 size: 15 residues. Trimming took off 5 bases at V and 3 bases at J, with 14 bases between the two ends. Germline lookup yields CDR1 LGHNA and CDR2 YNFKEQ. The DNA of the CDR3 is TGTGCCAGCAGCGGAGGCAGGACTCTCAAAAACATTCAGTACTTC. Translation gives CASSGGRTLKNIQYF.

The chain uses TRBV30 and TRBJ2-7; 7 nucleotides agree with TRBD2. Germline loops: CDR1 GTSNPN, CDR2 SVGIG (reference sequence). This CDR3 has 13 residues. With V trimmed by 4 bases and J by 1 base, 4 bases remained unmatched. The DNA for the CDR3 is TGTGCCTGGAAGGGAGGGAGGTCCTACGAGCAGTACTTC. It encodes CAWKGGRSYEQYF.

The genes are TRBV27 and TRBJ2-7, with TRBD1 matching over 8 bases. V was clipped by 5 bases and J by 4 bases; unmatched bases: 7. Germline loops: CDR1 MNHEY, CDR2 SMNVEV (reference sequence). This CDR3 is 14 amino acids long. The CDR3 DNA reads as TGTGCCAGCAGTGGGCAGGGGGCTCGGTACGAGCAGTACTTC. Protein: CASSGQGARYEQYF.

This chain joins TRBV5-1 and TRBJ2-5; D possibly corresponds to TRBD1 (6 bases). The germline V gene has CDR1 SGHRS and CDR2 YFSETQ. CDR3 length equals 15 residues. Trimming took 5 bases from V and 13 from J, leaving 27 bases between them. The CDR3, as DNA: TGCGCCAGCAGGCCCGACAGTTCCGTGCAGGGGCAACCGTACTTC. This encodes CASRPDSSVQGQPYF.

V usage is TRBV18 and J usage is TRBJ2-7; possibly TRBD2 for D (5 bases). Trimming stripped 2 bases from V and 2 bases from J, with 10 bases between. The CDR3 is 14 amino acids. Germline values: CDR1 KGHSH, CDR2 LQKENI. The chain's CDR3 is CASSPDPGTYEQYF. The CDR3 nucleotides are TGTGCCAGCTCACCAGATCCGGGGACCTACGAGCAGTACTTC. Drawing the rest from reference TRBV18 and TRBJ2-7, the complete variable domain is NAGVMQNPRHLVRRRGQEARLRCSPMKGHSHVYWYRQLPEEGLKFMVYLQKENIIDESGMPKERFSAEFPKEGPSILRIQQVVRGDSAAYFCASSPDPGTYEQYFGPGTRLTVT.

This rearrangement joins TRBV10-3 to TRBJ2-3, with TRBD2 identical over 10 bases. Per germline, CDR1 ENHRY and CDR2 SYGVKD. This CDR3 spans 17 amino acids. Unmatched junction bases numbered 5, after V lost 0 bases and J lost 2 bases. CDR3 sequence reads: CAISESSTSGDTDTQYF. CDR3 nucleotide sequence: TGTGCCATCAGTGAGTCTTCAACTAGCGGGGACACAGATACGCAGTATTTT.